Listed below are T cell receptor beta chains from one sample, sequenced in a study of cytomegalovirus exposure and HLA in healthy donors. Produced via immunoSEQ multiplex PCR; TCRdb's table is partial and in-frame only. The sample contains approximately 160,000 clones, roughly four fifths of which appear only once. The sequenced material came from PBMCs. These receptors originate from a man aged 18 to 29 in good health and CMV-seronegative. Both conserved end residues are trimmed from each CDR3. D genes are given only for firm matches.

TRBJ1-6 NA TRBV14 ASSQGYGANSPLH
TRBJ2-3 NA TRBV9 ASSVYPVSTDTQY
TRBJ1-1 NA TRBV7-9 ASSLAETEAF
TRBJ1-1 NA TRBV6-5 ASTPRRGNTEAF
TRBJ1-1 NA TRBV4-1 ASSQELRNTEAF
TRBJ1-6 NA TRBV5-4 ASTLDKYNSPLH
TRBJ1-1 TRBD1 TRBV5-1 ASSEDRVDTEAF
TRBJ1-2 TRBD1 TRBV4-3 ASSPDVGGDYGYT
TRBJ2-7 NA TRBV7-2 ASSPAGGYEQY
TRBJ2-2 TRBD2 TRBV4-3 ASSLLGLAENTGELF
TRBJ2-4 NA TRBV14 ASSQSFENIQY
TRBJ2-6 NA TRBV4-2 ASSQDGGAGANVLT
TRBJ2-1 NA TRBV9 ASSSQIPNRGTGHNEQF
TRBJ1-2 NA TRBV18 ASSPGSGYT
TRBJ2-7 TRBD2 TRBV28 ASFGGSYEQY
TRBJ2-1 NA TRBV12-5 ASGLVLGAEQF
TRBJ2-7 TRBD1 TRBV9 ASSAGQGGYEQY
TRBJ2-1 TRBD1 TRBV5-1 ASSVLPQGNEQF
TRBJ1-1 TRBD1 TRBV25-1 ASSEVKGAGTEAF
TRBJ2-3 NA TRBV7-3 ASSQAGTDTQY
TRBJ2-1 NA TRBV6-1 ASSELLENEQF
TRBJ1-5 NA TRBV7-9 ASSRGENQPQH
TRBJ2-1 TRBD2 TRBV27 ASSFGLAGAGEQF
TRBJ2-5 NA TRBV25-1 ASSDRKEGETQY
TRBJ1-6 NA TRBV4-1 ASSLHLGATNSPLH
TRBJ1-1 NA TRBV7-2 ASSLAAGNTEAF
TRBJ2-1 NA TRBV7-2 ASSLVRGTYNEQF
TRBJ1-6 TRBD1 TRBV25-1 ASSEQGAANSPLH
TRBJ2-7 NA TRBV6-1 ASTFSGDLREQY
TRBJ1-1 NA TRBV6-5 ASRKGHQNTEAF
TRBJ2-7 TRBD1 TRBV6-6 ASSSGQGDEQY
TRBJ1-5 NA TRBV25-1 ASSPEGVYSNQPQH
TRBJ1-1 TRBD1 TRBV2 ASSFDPGQPNTEAF
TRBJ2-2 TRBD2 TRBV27 ASSLLASGSTGELF
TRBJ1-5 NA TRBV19 ASSPPSGGSQPQH
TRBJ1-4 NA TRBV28 ASSLSGRGDEKLF
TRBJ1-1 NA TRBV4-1 ASSQDRNTPGNTEAF
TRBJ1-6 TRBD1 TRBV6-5 ASSWGQGNSPLH
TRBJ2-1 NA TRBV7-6 ASSLQGYEQF
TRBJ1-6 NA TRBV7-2 ASSFTRQTNSPLH
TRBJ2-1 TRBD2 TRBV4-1 ASSQASGLAGINEQF
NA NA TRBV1 TSSLQGADEQY
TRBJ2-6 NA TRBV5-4 ASSRGGGSPSGANVLT